This TCR beta chain was recorded in a study of T cells in Graves' hyperthyroidism and ophthalmopathy. The CDR3 spans 15 residues. The V segment lost 4 bases and the J segment 10 bases; nucleotides outside the gene matches: 9. The germline CDR1 and CDR2 sequences are SGHRS and YFSETQ. The study's findings and limits: Patients with ophthalmopathy were separated from those with stable hyperthyroidism by a 13 V-J model. Researchers found most expanded thyroid clonotypes above 0.001 in blood as well.

TCR beta CDR3 sequences were amplified from RNA transcripts. The HTBI primer set was used in a first-round RT-PCR of the TCR CDR3. TCRdb itself ran the multiplex PCR reads through MiXCR, one entry per CDR3 protein. Of 350,000 to 500,000 distinct CDR3 sequences in the sample, 12% to 15% are singletons; the top ten hold approximately 5.8%. Only a few counts were recorded for this clonotype. The antigen remains undetermined. V is TRBV5-1 and J is TRBJ1-6; 9 bases are a match to TRBD1. Sequences were obtained from blood. The receptor comes from a young woman with Graves' hyperthyroidism. The CDR3 DNA reads TGCGCCAGCAGCGCGACAGGGGGTGTAGAGTCACCCCTCCACTTT. Protein sequence: CASSATGGVESPLHF.